This T cell receptor (beta chain) was documented in a study of cytomegalovirus exposure and HLA in healthy donors. 60 Vbeta and 13 Jbeta primers were used in PCR. Libraries were prepared by immunoSEQ multiplex PCR; TCRdb keeps only in-frame clonotypes and omits some of them. In the table there are about 140,000 clones, roughly 88% of which are singletons. Per the germline V gene, CDR1 is LNHDA and CDR2 is SQIVND (reference sequence). The ends were cut back, 4 bases at V and 0 bases at J, with 7 bases in the middle. The CDR3 sequence is 14 residues long. The source material was PBMCs. This chain uses TRBV19 with TRBJ1-5; D gene uncertain. The TCR originated in a woman in her forties in good health and CMV-seronegative. Here the CDR3 reads CASSRLLSNQPQHF. In DNA, the CDR3 is TGTGCCAGTAGTAGATTACTTAGCAATCAGCCCCAGCATTTT.